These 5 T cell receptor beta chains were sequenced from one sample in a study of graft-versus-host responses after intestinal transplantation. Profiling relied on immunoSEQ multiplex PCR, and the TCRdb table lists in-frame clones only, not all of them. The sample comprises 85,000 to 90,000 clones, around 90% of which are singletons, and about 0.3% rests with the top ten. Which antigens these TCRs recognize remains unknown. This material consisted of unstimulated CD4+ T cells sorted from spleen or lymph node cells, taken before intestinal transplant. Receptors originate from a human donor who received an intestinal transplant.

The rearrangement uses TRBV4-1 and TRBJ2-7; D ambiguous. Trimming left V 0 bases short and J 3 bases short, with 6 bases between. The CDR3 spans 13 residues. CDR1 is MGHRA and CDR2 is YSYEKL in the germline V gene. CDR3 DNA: TGCGCCAGCAGCCAAGAAGGCTTCTACGAGCAGTACTTC. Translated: CASSQEGFYEQYF.

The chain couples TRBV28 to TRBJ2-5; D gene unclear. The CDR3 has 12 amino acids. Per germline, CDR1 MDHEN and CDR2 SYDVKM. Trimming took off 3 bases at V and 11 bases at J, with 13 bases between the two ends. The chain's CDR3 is CASSLGLGEQYF. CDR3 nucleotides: TGTGCCAGCAGTTTGGGGTTAGGTGAGCAGTACTTC.

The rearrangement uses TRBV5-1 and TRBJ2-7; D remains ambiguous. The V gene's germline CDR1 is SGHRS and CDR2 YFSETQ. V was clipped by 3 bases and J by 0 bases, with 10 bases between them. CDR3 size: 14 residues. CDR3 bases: TGCGCCAGCAGCTACGGCGGTAGCTCCTACGAGCAGTACTTC. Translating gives CASSYGGSSYEQYF.

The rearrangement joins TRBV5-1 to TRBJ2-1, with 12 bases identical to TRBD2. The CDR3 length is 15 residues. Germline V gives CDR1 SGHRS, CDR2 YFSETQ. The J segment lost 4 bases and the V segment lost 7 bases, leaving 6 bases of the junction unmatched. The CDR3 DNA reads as TGCGCCAGCTACCCGACTAGCGGGAGTTACAATGAGCAGTTCTTC. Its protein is CASYPTSGSYNEQFF.

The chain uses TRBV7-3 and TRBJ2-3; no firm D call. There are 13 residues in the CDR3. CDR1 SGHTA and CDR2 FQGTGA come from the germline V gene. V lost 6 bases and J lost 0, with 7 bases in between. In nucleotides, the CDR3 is TGTGCCAGCAGACCCACTAGCACAGATACGCAGTATTTT. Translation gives CASRPTSTDTQYF.